The sequence of this TCR beta chain was determined in a study of early T cells in non-severe SARS-CoV-2 infection (TCRdb year 2021). Broadly, across the study: TCR sequencing used bulk RNA from unsorted whole blood, so alpha and beta chains could not be paired.

This clonotype was detected ten times or more. There is no known antigen for this receptor. Base qualities are not provided; no much larger clone lies one nucleotide away. The study was a case-control design nested within a healthcare worker cohort in London, UK, with weekly nasopharyngeal swab PCR tests and blood sampling. Healthcare workers were enrolled in the week of the UK lockdown, from 23 to 31 March 2020, and were followed every week for up to 16 weeks. Libraries came from 5' RACE. Sequenced on a NextSeq 500. The TCR library protocol attached unique molecular identifiers to individual cDNA molecules to correct for sequencing error and PCR bias. TCR alpha and beta chains were both sequenced, and the abundances of alpha and beta sequences in each sample were closely correlated with each other. The authors' pipeline ran thus. Decombinator V4 was used to annotate TCR sequences for V gene, J gene and CDR3. Expanded TCRs were defined as changing significantly between any two time points under a Poisson model with p below 0.0001. TCR abundances were normalised to the total number of TCRs sequenced in each sample and reported as counts per million. TRAV1-2 paired with TRAJ12, TRAJ20 or TRAJ33 defined MAIT TCRs, while TRAV10 paired with TRAJ18 defined iNKT TCRs. A search of VDJdb, accessed on 1 November 2021, was run for TCRs annotated to CMV, EBV and SARS-CoV-2, with TCRs annotated for multiple antigens excluded. TCRdb trimmed the raw reads at Q25, called clones with MiXCR and kept productive beta chains. When rows share a CDR3 protein, they turn into one entry using the most common DNA and genes. TCRdb, rather than the study authors, made the V and J calls. This sample has around 30,000 distinct CDR3 sequences in its table, and approximately 5.3% of those were observed once. The ten largest clonotypes hold about 7% of the sample.

On the study overall, not on this receptor specifically: VDJdb matching was skewed toward anti-spike CD8 responses, so virus-specific expansions were likely underestimated and private and CD4 specificities were missed.

For CDR1 and CDR2, the germline V gene lists ENHRY and SYGVKD. The junction shows trimming of 7 bases on V and 5 bases on J, and the gene matches do not reach 12 bases of it. The CDR3, cysteine through phenylalanine, is 17 amino acids long. Only the CDR3 part of the read is kept: 51 bases, read in frame from the first base. This receptor was identified in an adult who was a healthcare worker with PCR-confirmed SARS-CoV-2 infection or an uninfected control (not recorded which). This sequence uses TRBV10-3 and TRBJ2-3; 13 central bases correspond to TRBD2. Specimen: whole blood. Here is the DNA: TGTGCCATCAACGACAGGGGTAGACTAGCGGGAGGAGATACGCAGTATTTT. It codes for CAINDRGRLAGGDTQYF.